The 27 T cell receptor beta chains given below trace back to one sample, sequenced in a study of metastatic and nonmetastatic thyroid tumors. Patients were all untreated before their thyroid surgery. Using MiXCR, TCRdb re-called clones from the PCR reads. The sample includes about 6,900 clones, under 30% of them seen just once. Sequencing was done on a sample of adjacent normal tissue. Every receptor here comes from a male donor with papillary thyroid cancer or a benign thyroid nodule (not recorded which). Some clones in this sample may be carry-over from other donors' samples.

This clone was observed a few times. The chain links TRBV2 to TRBJ1-2; tentatively, D is TRBD1 (5 bases). The CDR3 sequence is 15 residues long. V was trimmed by 8 bases and J by 6 bases, leaving 22 bases between them. The germline gives CDR1 SNHLY, CDR2 FYNNEI. Here the CDR3 reads CASGLLRVAPHGYTF. CDR3 bases: TGTGCCAGCGGACTGCTCAGGGTAGCCCCCCATGGCTACACCTTC.

By frequency in the sample, this clone is medium-sized. The chain has TRBV7-8 and TRBJ1-2, with D possibly being TRBD1 (5 bases). Germline CDR1 reads SGHVS; CDR2 reads FQNEAQ. The CDR3 has 14 amino acids. Trimming took 2 bases from V and 4 from J, leaving 11 bases between them. CDR3 coding DNA: TGTGCCAGCAGCTTAAGATCCCAGGGCTATGGCTACACCTTC. It is translated as CASSLRSQGYGYTF.

This clone appeared many times. J is TRBJ2-7 and V is TRBV7-9; the match to TRBD2 covers 12 bases. The CDR3 length is 14 residues. Trimming took 7 bases from V and 7 from J; bases not matched to a gene: 8. From germline, CDR1 is SEHNR and CDR2 FQNEAQ (reference sequence). The CDR3 reads CASIPSGRAAEQYF. CDR3 bases: TGTGCCAGCATCCCTAGCGGGAGGGCCGCTGAGCAGTACTTC.

By share, this clone ranks as medium-sized (0.01 to 0.1%). The J gene is TRBJ2-7, the V gene TRBV6-2 or TRBV6-3; 11 bases line up with TRBD1. This CDR3 region has 14 residues. Germline-derived CDR1 and CDR2 are MNHEY and SVGEGT. V shed 7 bases, J shed 5 bases, and the junction held 7 bases outside the gene matches. The CDR3 DNA is TGTGCCAGCACCAAGCGGACAGGGGGCGACGAGCAGTACTTC. It translates to CASTKRTGGDEQYF.

Only a few counts were recorded for this clone. This chain links TRBV28 with TRBJ1-5; no firm D call. The V and J ends lost 6 bases and 16 bases respectively, with 25 bases between them. Looked up from germline, CDR1 is MDHEN and CDR2 is SYDVKM. CDR3 length equals 14 residues. In nucleotides, the CDR3 is TGTGCCAGCAGCATTTCCGGGCCCCCATATGTTGGACATTTT. Its protein is CASSISGPPYVGHF.

Within the sample, this clone is medium-sized. V is TRBV9 and J is TRBJ1-2; perhaps TRBD1 as D (6 bases). Germline V gene lookup returns CDR1 SGDLS and CDR2 YYNGEE. V shed 7 bases and J shed 4 bases, with 14 bases lying between them. The CDR3 consists of 13 residues. The CDR3 DNA reads as TGTGCCAGCGCCTCGTCAGGGGTCTATGGCTACACCTTC. Protein sequence: CASASSGVYGYTF.

The sample holds one count of this clone. CDR3 amino acids: CSGVPRQGSYEQYF. The CDR3 DNA reads as TGCAGTGGGGTACCGAGACAGGGATCCTACGAGCAGTACTTC. The chain uses TRBV20-1 and TRBJ2-7; 7 bases are shared with TRBD1. Per germline, CDR1 DFQATT and CDR2 SNEGSKA (reference sequence). The CDR3 is 14 amino acids. Losses at the gene ends were 7 bases for V and 1 base for J; bases not matched to a gene: 10.

The V and J genes are TRBV4-1 and TRBJ2-3; D is possibly TRBD1 (5 bases). Deletions cut 1 base from V and 0 bases from J, with 8 bases between. The germline CDR1 and CDR2 sequences are MGHRA and YSYEKL. The length of the CDR3 is 15 residues. CDR3: CASSQVGASTDTQYF. Written as DNA, the CDR3 is TGCGCCAGCAGCCAAGTTGGGGCTAGCACAGATACGCAGTATTTT.

A few counts support this clone. The J gene is TRBJ2-2, the V gene TRBV2; D might be TRBD2 (6 bases). Germline CDR1 is SNHLY and CDR2 is FYNNEI. V was cut by 5 bases and J by 11 bases, with 15 bases left in between. The CDR3 sequence is 13 residues long. The DNA for the CDR3 is TGTGCCAGCAGTCGGGACTCCTTGGGTGAGCTGTTTTTT. Its protein is CASSRDSLGELFF.

With respect to this clone: The junction shows a germline mismatch at one end, possibly a read error. V usage is TRBV6-5 and J usage is TRBJ1-4; TRBD1 matches at 8 bases. There are 14 residues in the CDR3. Germline V gives CDR1 MNHEY, CDR2 SVGAGI. The CDR3 region is CASSSGGGDEKLFF. CDR3 nucleotides: TGCGCCAGCAGTTCAGGGGGCGGGGATGAGAAACTGTTTTTT.

The CDR3 DNA reads TGCAGTGCTAGTTGGGGTGTGAGTACAGATACGCAGTATTTT. It translates to CSASWGVSTDTQYF. The chain recombines TRBV20-1 with TRBJ2-3; D gene uncertain. V was cut by 3 bases and J by 3 bases, with 13 bases left in between. Germline lookup yields CDR1 DFQATT and CDR2 SNEGSKA (reference sequence). This CDR3 region has 14 residues.

This rearrangement joins TRBV19 to TRBJ1-2, with a weak D call TRBD1 (5 bases). The CDR3 is made up of 15 amino acids. Per germline, CDR1 LNHDA and CDR2 SQIVND (reference sequence). The germline V and J ends were trimmed by 1 base and 4 bases, with 13 bases remaining between them. This chain's CDR3 is CASSIVPRGIYGYTF. The CDR3 DNA reads TGTGCCAGTAGTATAGTTCCACGGGGGATCTATGGCTACACCTTC.

This clone came up many times. The chain links TRBV4-1 to TRBJ1-5; D possibly corresponds to TRBD1 (5 bases). Per the germline V gene, CDR1 is MGHRA and CDR2 is YSYEKL. The CDR3 is 16 residues long. Trimming took 4 bases from V and 0 from J, leaving 13 bases between them. The CDR3 loop reads CASSLSVGGSNQPQHF. CDR3 nucleotides: TGCGCCAGCAGCCTAAGCGTGGGGGGTAGCAATCAGCCCCAGCATTTT.

This clone was observed a few times. The rearrangement uses TRBV11-3 and TRBJ2-2; possibly TRBD2 for D (5 bases). The CDR3 extends over 13 amino acids. The germline V and J ends were trimmed by 5 bases and 6 bases, with 10 bases remaining between them. CDR1 is SGHNT, CDR2 YENEEA, per germline. The CDR3, as DNA: TGTGCCAGCAGCGACTATAGCTCCGGGGAGCTGTTTTTT. The encoded protein is CASSDYSSGELFF.

Of note for this clone: A read error is possible here, since a much larger clone lies one base away. The J gene is TRBJ2-2, the V gene TRBV30, with D maybe TRBD2 (5 bases). This CDR3 is 14 amino acids long. CDR1 is GTSNPN and CDR2 is SVGIG in the germline V gene (reference sequence). The CDR3 coding sequence is TGTGCCTGGAGTGGGGTCGCGAACACCGGGGAGCTGTCTTTT. Its protein is CAWSGVANTGELSF.

The chain has TRBV5-5 and TRBJ2-5; D ambiguous. The length of the CDR3 is 13 residues. V lost 1 base to trimming and J lost 5 bases, with 9 bases between them. Germline loops: CDR1 SGHKS, CDR2 YYEKEE (reference sequence). The CDR3 here is CASSLNVWETQYF. The CDR3 region has the DNA TGTGCCAGCAGCTTGAACGTTTGGGAGACCCAGTACTTC.

The rearrangement joins TRBV11-3 to TRBJ2-7, with D hard to call. Germline CDR1 reads SGHNT; CDR2 reads YENEEA. The CDR3 runs to 13 residues. Trimming took 2 bases from V and 1 from J, leaving 6 bases between them. The CDR3 DNA reads as TGTGCCAGCAGCTTAAGAACGTCCTACGAGCAGTACTTC. This encodes CASSLRTSYEQYF.

The chain has TRBV28 and TRBJ1-1, with TRBD1 matching over 8 bases. V lost 7 bases and J lost 3; bases outside the gene matches: 13. Per the germline V gene, CDR1 is MDHEN and CDR2 is SYDVKM. The CDR3 sequence is 16 residues long. DNA of the CDR3: TGTGCCAGCACCGCACCAGGGGGCAAGGCGGACACTGAAGCTTTCTTT. Its protein product is CASTAPGGKADTEAFF. Filled out from reference TRBV28 and TRBJ1-1, the complete variable domain reads DVKVTQSSRYLVKRTGEKVFLECVQDMDHENMFWYRQDPGLGLRLIYFSYDVKMKEKGDIPEGYSVSREKKERFSLILESASTNQTSMYLCASTAPGGKADTEAFFGQGTRLTVV.

V and J are TRBV19 and TRBJ2-3; D is ambiguous. V was cut by 8 bases and J by 0 bases, with 12 bases left in between. CDR1 LNHDA and CDR2 SQIVND come from the germline V gene (reference sequence). This CDR3 has 14 amino acids. CDR3 bases: TGTGCCAGTGGGCCGAGACATAGCACAGATACGCAGTATTTT. Its protein is CASGPRHSTDTQYF. Full variable domain (rest looked up from reference TRBV19 and TRBJ2-3): DGGITQSPKYLFRKEGQNVTLSCEQNLNHDAMYWYRQDPGQGLRLIYYSQIVNDFQKGDIAEGYSVSREKKESFPLTVTSAQKNPTAFYLCASGPRHSTDTQYFGPGTRLTVL.

This chain links TRBV27 with TRBJ2-7, with a tentative D call TRBD1 (6 bases). The CDR3 sequence is 16 residues long. The V end lost 11 bases, the J end lost 4 bases, and 27 bases lay between the germline ends. Germline CDR1 and CDR2: MNHEY and SMNVEV (reference sequence). CDR3 sequence: CAYSPRGWLIRYEQYF. For the CDR3, the DNA is TGTGCCTACAGTCCAAGGGGGTGGTTAATTAGGTACGAGCAGTACTTC.

This clone was seen a few times. This chain joins TRBV6-4 and TRBJ2-6, with D possibly TRBD1 on 5 matching bases. The germline gives CDR1 MRHNA, CDR2 SNTAGT. CDR3 length equals 18 residues. V lost 3 bases, J lost 0 bases, and 15 bases lay in between. The chain's CDR3 is CASSEFPGYLSGANVLTF. The CDR3 DNA is TGTGCCAGCAGTGAATTTCCAGGGTACCTCTCTGGGGCCAACGTCCTGACTTTC.

The chain recombines TRBV12-3 or TRBV12-4 with TRBJ2-1; 12 nucleotides align to TRBD1. J lost 5 bases, V lost 5 bases, and 4 bases had no gene match. The CDR3 is made up of 15 amino acids. The CDR3, as DNA: TGTGCCAGCAGTATCCGGGACAGGGGGCACAATGAGCAGTTCTTC. Translated: CASSIRDRGHNEQFF.

The chain carries TRBV28 and TRBJ2-7, with D possibly matching TRBD1 (6 bases). The germline CDR1 and CDR2 sequences are MDHEN and SYDVKM. There are 12 residues in the CDR3. The germline V and J ends were trimmed by 6 bases and 10 bases, with 16 bases remaining between them. The CDR3, as DNA: TGTGCCAGCAGGTGGCAGGGGCACGGTCAGTACTTC. This translates into CASRWQGHGQYF.

This clone appeared a few times. The chain combines TRBV7-8 with TRBJ1-2; TRBD1 aligns across 8 bases. The CDR3 spans 15 residues. The junction had 11 bases not matched to a gene; V was cut back by 5 bases and J by 6 bases. CDR1 and CDR2 (germline): SGHVS, FQNEAQ. CDR3 coding DNA: TGTGCCAGCAGCCCAAGGACAGGGACAACTGATGGCTACACCTTC. The encoded protein is CASSPRTGTTDGYTF.

This clone is labeled as large. The rearrangement links TRBV2 to TRBJ2-3; possibly TRBD2 for D (6 bases). Per germline, CDR1 SNHLY and CDR2 FYNNEI. Trimming shortened V by 6 bases and J by 5 bases, and 15 bases separated the two germline ends. This CDR3 is 14 amino acids long. This chain's CDR3 is CASSPGALRDTQYF. The DNA of the CDR3 is TGTGCCAGCAGCCCGGGAGCACTTCGAGATACGCAGTATTTT.

The chain is built from TRBV20-1 and TRBJ1-2; D is undetermined. CDR3 length: 13 residues. CDR1 and CDR2 from the germline V gene are DFQATT and SNEGSKA (reference sequence). Deletions cut 5 bases from V and 1 base from J, with 11 bases between. The CDR3 sequence is CSAPPPYNYGYTF. The CDR3 nucleotides are TGCAGTGCTCCGCCCCCGTATAACTATGGCTACACCTTC.

This clone was seen many times. V usage is TRBV29-1 and J usage is TRBJ1-1; D is possibly TRBD1 (6 bases). Trimming shortened V by 4 bases and J by 4 bases, and 13 bases separated the two germline ends. Looked up from germline, CDR1 is SQVTM and CDR2 is ANQGSEA. The CDR3 contains 13 residues. Written as DNA, the CDR3 is TGCAGCGTTGTTTGGGGGCTGGGCACTGAAGCTTTCTTT. This gives the protein CSVVWGLGTEAFF.